The sequence of this TCR beta chain was determined in a study of T cells in localized non-small cell lung cancer. Study results and caveats: Because only a single region of the tumor was sequenced, heterogeneity remains possible. Adjacent uninvolved lung had the highest clonality, suggesting focused antigen responses. Appearances in adjacent lung were noted for a median approximately 50 of the top 100 tumor clones. Blood T cell density predicted longer survival; adjacent-lung clonality, shorter.

Measured with immunoSEQ multiplex PCR; TCRdb has only the in-frame clones, and not every one. The sample has about 2,600 clones, roughly a quarter seen once; the top ten hold 25% to 30%. As for this clone: The antigen remains undetermined.

The material was lung tumor tissue, obtained before any cancer treatment. The TCR comes from a male donor older than 55 with stage I lung adenocarcinoma.

CDR3: CASSYSGQYNEQFF. The DNA of the CDR3 is TGTGCCAGCAGTTACTCAGGGCAGTACAATGAGCAGTTCTTC. The chain links TRBV6-8 to TRBJ2-1; D remains unclear. Germline-derived CDR1 and CDR2 are MNHGY and SAAAGT. This CDR3 spans 14 amino acids. V lost 0 bases and J lost 4, with 7 bases in between.